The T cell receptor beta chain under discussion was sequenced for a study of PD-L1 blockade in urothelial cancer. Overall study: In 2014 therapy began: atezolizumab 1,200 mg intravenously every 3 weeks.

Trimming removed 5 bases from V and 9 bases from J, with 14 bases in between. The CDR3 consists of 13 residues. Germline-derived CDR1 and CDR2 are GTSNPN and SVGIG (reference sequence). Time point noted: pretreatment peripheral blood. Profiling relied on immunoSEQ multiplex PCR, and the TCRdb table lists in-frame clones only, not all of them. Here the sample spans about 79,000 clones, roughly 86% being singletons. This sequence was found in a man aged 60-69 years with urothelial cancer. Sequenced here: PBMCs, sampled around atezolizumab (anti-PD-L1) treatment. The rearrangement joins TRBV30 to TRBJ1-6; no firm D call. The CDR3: CAWDPGFGSPLHF. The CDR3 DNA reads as TGTGCCTGGGACCCGGGATTTGGTTCACCCCTCCACTTT.